This T cell receptor (beta chain) was obtained from a study of blood T cell repertoires in COVID-19 (dated by TCRdb to 2020 to 2021). Background for the entire study: Samples covering the acute and convalescent phases of COVID-19 were provided by collaborators in the United States, Italy and Spain. The material from the prospective study consisted of cDNA or gDNA derived from T cells, B-cell-depleted T cells, or PBMCs. The dataset comprised deeply sampled blood TCRbeta repertoires from subjects exposed to, actively infected with, or recovered from COVID-19. The repertoires were released in a freely available public database meant as a resource for research on the immune response to SARS-CoV-2. The samples were drawn from the first 160 participants of the ongoing ImmuneRACE study and from roughly 1,300 subjects provided by 6 global collaborators. The sample metadata nearly always contained a de-identified subject ID, COVID-19 status, age in years and sex. Where available, HLA class I and class II types were taken from metadata supplied by the sample provider and were not determined by assay-based typing.

CDR1 and CDR2 are read off the germline V gene as SGHDN and FVKESK. For this chain, trimming is 11 bases at the V end and 7 bases at the J end, and the number of junction bases without a gene match is 10. The CDR3 spans 12 residues, from the cysteine through the phenylalanine. The sequence is cut down to CDR3 DNA, 36 bases in frame from base 1. Note on this clone: It has no known antigen specificity. Base qualities are missing; no much larger clone stands one base away.

Broader findings and caveats from the paper: How much clinical and demographic metadata was included differed by source and by participant, and the metadata was provided uncurated.

The collaborating institutions used their own protocols to collect whole blood in K2EDTA tubes. Collaborator samples were shipped for TCRbeta analysis as frozen whole blood, isolated PBMCs, or DNA extracted from either sample type. TCRbeta CDR3 regions were amplified from genomic DNA by means of the immunoSEQ Assay, a bias-controlled multiplex PCR. Turning to the authors' computational methods: The number of nucleated cells in each sample was estimated from the amplification of reference gene primers within the assay. To quantify the absolute abundance of each unique TCRbeta CDR3 rearrangement, sequence reads were collapsed and filtered. For each sample, productive Simpson clonality was calculated as the square root of Simpson's diversity index across productive rearrangements. Entries here come from immuneACCESS through TCRdb and include only in-frame sequences with V and J called. Some clones fail to appear in such tables; in the studies checked, an unresolved V gene covers under half of the shortfall, and the cause of the remainder is unknown. For V, J and clone size, that table is used; D and trimming come from the DNA. Counted in this sample were more than 100,000 clones; over 65% of them appeared once. The ten largest make up around 12% of the sample.

The chain uses TRBV14 and TRBJ2-5; TRBD1 fits 7 bases in the junction. This clonotype originated in a human donor in a cohort sampled during active COVID-19. What was sequenced was peripheral blood. The CDR3 in this case is CASSTGSGTQYF. The DNA is as follows: TGTGCCTCTTCGACAGGGAGCGGGACCCAGTACTTC.